The rows below give T cell receptor beta chains drawn from one sample of a study of CD4 T cells in relation to SARS-CoV-2 and coronaviruses. Sequencing was performed with immunoSEQ multiplex PCR; in TCRdb, only in-frame clones are kept and a portion is missing. The sample has approximately 60,000 clones; roughly nine tenths are singletons. The sequencing sample was made of naive CD4+ T cells from PBMCs. The receptors here all came from an adult with COVID-19. Each CDR3 is given without its conserved first and last residue. Each record gives: CDR3 protein, J gene, CDR3 length, V gene.

SVEDGRGTWQF,TRBJ2-1,11,TRBV29-1
ASSQQAGRTDTQY,TRBJ2-3,13,TRBV14
ASSLETRSSYEQY,TRBJ2-7,13,TRBV5-1
SVSFSFNEQF,TRBJ2-1,10,TRBV29-1
ASSQQGGFTEAF,TRBJ1-1,12,TRBV3-1/TRBV3-2
ASSTTRWDSNQPQH,TRBJ1-5,14,TRBV19
ASSPAWDGGTQY,TRBJ2-3,12,TRBV18
ASSVSSGRMSSTDTQY,TRBJ2-3,16,TRBV9
ASSSLRSNSPLH,TRBJ1-6,12,TRBV27
ASQRIAGGPGVSDTQY,TRBJ2-3,16,TRBV5-1
ASSSDQPQH,TRBJ1-5,9,TRBV27
ASSLRQGAETQY,TRBJ2-5,12,TRBV5-1
ASSSTRGAYEQY,TRBJ2-7,12,TRBV11-2
ASSPRGDFYNEQF,TRBJ2-1,13,TRBV9
ATQYLTGNTEAF,TRBJ1-1,12,TRBV11-2
ASRHASSGRDSYNEQF,TRBJ2-1,16,TRBV7-3
ASSDSAADTQY,TRBJ2-3,11,TRBV6-4
ASSTGKRDTEAF,TRBJ1-1,12,TRBV18
ASSSPRGLNYEQY,TRBJ2-7,13,TRBV6-2/TRBV6-3
ASSLSRNTEAF,TRBJ1-1,11,TRBV3-1/TRBV3-2
ASSLDTALAGGQNEQF,TRBJ2-1,16,TRBV7-2
ASSVEDRGSSGNTIY,TRBJ1-3,15,TRBV9
ASSRRDSQSAVDTQY,TRBJ2-3,15,TRBV6-6
ASSFYTSGKSYEQY,TRBJ2-7,14,TRBV28
ASSPIAGASQPQH,TRBJ1-5,13,TRBV11-2
ATSTPRRLSGGEQF,TRBJ2-1,14,TRBV15
ASSGTGGYEQY,TRBJ2-7,11,TRBV19
ASSLNMRGELF,TRBJ2-2,11,TRBV7-3
ATAGGLGEKLF,TRBJ1-4,11,TRBV7-8
ASSATGGFGNQPQH,TRBJ1-5,14,TRBV19
ASSLQGLAGVGNEQF,TRBJ2-1,15,TRBV28
ASSSWVLKGYEQY,TRBJ2-7,13,TRBV28
ASSFILRAVIGATSHSPLH,TRBJ1-6,19,TRBV28
ASSQANRDGQPQH,TRBJ1-5,13,TRBV4-2
ASSFSGGRDEQY,TRBJ2-7,12,TRBV5-1
ASSATGTGSSPLH,TRBJ1-6,13,TRBV5-1
ASSTRQGGEPQH,TRBJ1-5,12,TRBV7-8
SGARGPLQETQY,TRBJ2-5,12,TRBV29-1
ASSPPASSGSSETQY,TRBJ2-5,15,TRBV18
ASSRDRGPYNEQF,TRBJ2-1,13,TRBV7-3